Listed below are T cell receptor beta chains from one sample, sequenced in a study of CD8 T cells in Susac syndrome. TCRdb re-called the immunoSEQ multiplex PCR reads with MiXCR, one entry per CDR3 protein. The sample has a few hundred thousand distinct CDR3 sequences; approximately 89% are singletons. The sample comprised CD8+ T cells from PBMCs. Source of these receptors: a human donor with multiple sclerosis. CDR3s include the opening cysteine and the closing phenylalanine or tryptophan. Each record gives: V gene, CDR3 length, clone size, D gene, J gene, CDR3 protein, CDR3 DNA. The D gene is left open where the match is weak. For some rows the clone size is stated as once, few or many, or as a class when expanded; others skip it.

V gene: TRBV29-1; CDR3 length: 11; clone size: once; D gene: -; J gene: TRBJ2-3; CDR3 protein: CSVGGADTQYF; CDR3 DNA: TGCAGCGTTGGGGGGGCCGATACGCAGTATTTT
V gene: TRBV30; CDR3 length: 12; clone size: -; D gene: -; J gene: TRBJ2-1; CDR3 protein: CAWSEGFNEQFF; CDR3 DNA: TGTGCCTGGAGTGAAGGGTTCAATGAGCAGTTCTTC
V gene: TRBV19; CDR3 length: 17; clone size: -; D gene: TRBD2; J gene: TRBJ2-1; CDR3 protein: CASSILLASGGINEQFF; CDR3 DNA: TGTGCCAGTAGTATTCTCCTGGCTAGCGGGGGGATCAATGAGCAGTTCTTC
V gene: TRBV9; CDR3 length: 16; clone size: -; D gene: -; J gene: TRBJ2-2; CDR3 protein: CASSVEAGDFTGELFF; CDR3 DNA: TGTGCCAGCAGCGTAGAGGCAGGGGACTTCACCGGGGAGCTGTTTTTT
V gene: TRBV28; CDR3 length: 16; clone size: -; D gene: TRBD1; J gene: TRBJ1-2; CDR3 protein: CASSFPPGTGDDRYTF; CDR3 DNA: TGTGCCAGCAGTTTCCCCCCCGGGACAGGGGATGATCGCTACACCTTC
V gene: TRBV11-2; CDR3 length: 15; clone size: -; D gene: TRBD2; J gene: TRBJ2-7; CDR3 protein: CASSQPTSVSYEQYF; CDR3 DNA: TGTGCCAGCAGCCAGCCGACTAGCGTCTCCTACGAGCAGTACTTC
V gene: TRBV4-3; CDR3 length: 15; clone size: -; D gene: -; J gene: TRBJ2-7; CDR3 protein: CASSQGQALSYEQYF; CDR3 DNA: TGCGCCAGCAGCCAAGGTCAGGCTCTCTCCTACGAGCAGTACTTC
V gene: TRBV20-1; CDR3 length: 16; clone size: -; D gene: TRBD2; J gene: TRBJ2-3; CDR3 protein: CSAFRLAWKVSKTQYF; CDR3 DNA: TGCAGTGCCTTCAGACTAGCATGGAAAGTCTCGAAGACGCAGTATTTT
V gene: TRBV12-3/TRBV12-4; CDR3 length: 15; clone size: -; D gene: -; J gene: TRBJ2-5; CDR3 protein: CASSFMAGPLETQYF; CDR3 DNA: TGTGCCAGCAGTTTCATGGCAGGACCTTTGGAGACCCAGTACTTC
V gene: TRBV7-2; CDR3 length: 13; clone size: once; D gene: -; J gene: TRBJ2-7; CDR3 protein: CASSLLMVYEQYF; CDR3 DNA: TGTGCCAGCAGCTTACTAATGGTCTACGAGCAGTACTTC
V gene: TRBV2; CDR3 length: 13; clone size: few; D gene: TRBD1; J gene: TRBJ2-7; CDR3 protein: CASAGQVLYEQYF; CDR3 DNA: TGTGCCAGCGCTGGACAGGTCCTCTACGAGCAGTACTTC
V gene: TRBV6-5; CDR3 length: 16; clone size: -; D gene: TRBD1; J gene: TRBJ2-5; CDR3 protein: CASSYGPTGPLETQYF; CDR3 DNA: TGTGCCAGCAGTTACGGCCCGACAGGGCCATTAGAGACCCAGTACTTC
V gene: TRBV7-3; CDR3 length: 15; clone size: -; D gene: TRBD2; J gene: TRBJ2-1; CDR3 protein: CASSELAGTYNEQFF; CDR3 DNA: TGTGCCAGCAGCGAACTAGCGGGGACTTACAATGAGCAGTTCTTC
V gene: TRBV24-1; CDR3 length: 16; clone size: -; D gene: TRBD1; J gene: TRBJ2-2; CDR3 protein: CATSALGGQATGELFF; CDR3 DNA: TGTGCCACAAGTGCCTTAGGGGGCCAGGCCACCGGGGAGCTGTTTTTT
V gene: TRBV2; CDR3 length: 10; clone size: -; D gene: -; J gene: TRBJ2-7; CDR3 protein: CASRTYEQYF; CDR3 DNA: TGTGCCAGCCGAACCTACGAGCAGTACTTC
V gene: TRBV12-3/TRBV12-4; CDR3 length: 15; clone size: -; D gene: TRBD1; J gene: TRBJ1-6; CDR3 protein: CASSLRTGDGSPLHF; CDR3 DNA: TGTGCCAGCAGTTTGAGGACAGGGGACGGGTCACCCCTCCACTTT
V gene: TRBV28; CDR3 length: 14; clone size: -; D gene: -; J gene: TRBJ2-5; CDR3 protein: CASSSWTEQETQYF; CDR3 DNA: TGTGCCAGCAGTTCCTGGACAGAACAAGAGACCCAGTACTTC
V gene: TRBV20-1; CDR3 length: 15; clone size: -; D gene: TRBD1; J gene: TRBJ2-2; CDR3 protein: CSARGDRANTGELFF; CDR3 DNA: TGCAGTGCTAGAGGGGACAGGGCGAACACCGGGGAGCTGTTTTTT
V gene: TRBV30; CDR3 length: 16; clone size: -; D gene: TRBD1; J gene: TRBJ2-2; CDR3 protein: CAWKIRQGTYTGELFF; CDR3 DNA: TGTGCCTGGAAAATTCGACAGGGGACATACACCGGGGAGCTGTTTTTT
V gene: TRBV9; CDR3 length: 15; clone size: -; D gene: TRBD1; J gene: TRBJ1-2; CDR3 protein: CASSNTGQGNYGYTF; CDR3 DNA: TGTGCCAGCAGCAATACGGGACAGGGTAACTATGGCTACACCTTC
V gene: TRBV12-3/TRBV12-4; CDR3 length: 14; clone size: -; D gene: TRBD1; J gene: TRBJ1-2; CDR3 protein: CASSLTGSSSGYTF; CDR3 DNA: TGTGCCAGCAGCCTGACAGGGAGTTCATCGGGCTACACCTTC
V gene: TRBV7-9; CDR3 length: 15; clone size: -; D gene: -; J gene: TRBJ2-5; CDR3 protein: CASSGATGLEETQYF; CDR3 DNA: TGTGCCAGCAGCGGCGCTACGGGGTTAGAGGAGACCCAGTACTTC
V gene: TRBV6-6; CDR3 length: 13; clone size: -; D gene: -; J gene: TRBJ2-7; CDR3 protein: CASNIGEPYEQYF; CDR3 DNA: TGTGCCAGCAATATCGGGGAGCCCTACGAGCAGTACTTC
V gene: TRBV24-1; CDR3 length: 13; clone size: -; D gene: -; J gene: TRBJ2-1; CDR3 protein: CATSDPRPNEQFF; CDR3 DNA: TGTGCCACCAGTGACCCTCGACCCAATGAGCAGTTCTTC
V gene: TRBV2; CDR3 length: 19; clone size: -; D gene: TRBD2; J gene: TRBJ2-1; CDR3 protein: CASSRPLAGEVISFDEQFF; CDR3 DNA: TGTGCCAGCAGCCGTCCCCTAGCGGGAGAAGTCATATCTTTCGATGAGCAGTTCTTC
V gene: TRBV29-1; CDR3 length: 15; clone size: once; D gene: TRBD1; J gene: TRBJ2-1; CDR3 protein: CSVDIRDRVYNEQFF; CDR3 DNA: TGCAGCGTTGATATCCGGGACAGGGTGTACAATGAGCAGTTCTTC
V gene: TRBV7-2; CDR3 length: 15; clone size: -; D gene: -; J gene: TRBJ2-7; CDR3 protein: CASSPVAAGHYEQYF; CDR3 DNA: TGTGCCAGCAGCCCTGTTGCAGCGGGACACTACGAGCAGTACTTC
V gene: TRBV15; CDR3 length: 14; clone size: -; D gene: -; J gene: TRBJ1-4; CDR3 protein: CATSYPGTNEKLFF; CDR3 DNA: TGTGCCACCAGCTATCCGGGCACTAATGAAAAACTGTTTTTT
V gene: TRBV19; CDR3 length: 16; clone size: -; D gene: -; J gene: TRBJ2-2; CDR3 protein: CASRGRGGPNTGELFF; CDR3 DNA: TGTGCCAGTCGCGGCCGTGGGGGCCCGAACACCGGGGAGCTGTTTTTT